This T cell receptor (beta chain) was found in a study of a mutant IDH1 vaccine in newly diagnosed glioma. Overall study context: Patients were pretreated with radiotherapy, temozolomide, or both, mostly both.

V lost 5 bases and J 4 bases, leaving 11 bases between the germline ends. The CDR3 is 13 residues long. Germline V gene lookup returns CDR1 LNHDA and CDR2 SQIVND (reference sequence). Time point in this sample: week 11, during vaccination. Vaccination comprised doses that each held 300 ug of mutant IDH1 20-mer peptide, plus topical imiquimod. Profiled with immunoSEQ multiplex PCR; TCRdb holds only in-frame clones, not every one. The sample shows 110,000 or so clones, 90% of them seen only once. To note about this clone: Its antigen is unknown.

Study results and limitations: Pseudoprogression seemingly bore no relation to changes in top peripheral T cell clonotypes.

Here the sequenced sample was PBMCs, taken from a glioma patient whose treatment included an IDH1 peptide vaccine. The chain recombines TRBV19 with TRBJ2-5; D ambiguous. This receptor was obtained from a woman aged 45-65 years with glioma. The CDR3 bases are TGTGCCAGTAGTTCCCGGGTTAGAGAGACCCAGTACTTC. It is translated as CASSSRVRETQYF.